This TCR beta chain originates from a study of cytomegalovirus exposure and HLA in healthy donors. To note about this clone: Antigen: not known.

PCR was performed using 60 Vbeta and 13 Jbeta primers. Measured with immunoSEQ multiplex PCR; TCRdb has only the in-frame clones, and not every one. The table records over 150,000 clones, roughly 70% of them present only once. Whole-study findings and limits: Reports indicate that TCR beta sequences accurately predicted the HLA-A and HLA-B alleles of most subjects. A later analysis showed TCR association rates differing by HLA locus, peaking at DRB1 and lowest at HLA-C. It emerged from a later analysis that several of the most significant clusters appeared to be linked to common viral pathogens. Cytomegalovirus-associated TCR beta chains were listed, numbering roughly 150.

Sequencing input: PBMCs. The clonotype originates from a woman aged 18-29 years in good health and CMV-seropositive.

CDR3 nucleotides: TGTGCCAGCAGCCCACTTCTAGCGGGGGCCCACAATGAGCAGTTCTTC. This translates into CASSPLLAGAHNEQFF. The chain has TRBV7-2 and TRBJ2-1, with 10 nucleotides matching TRBD2. The CDR3 runs 16 residues. V trimming: 5 bases; J trimming: 5 bases; junction bases outside the gene matches: 9. Germline V lookup: CDR1 SGHTA, CDR2 FQGNSA. The full variable domain, rest sourced from reference TRBV7-2 and TRBJ2-1, is GAGVSQSPSNKVTEKGKDVELRCDPISGHTALYWYRQSLGQGLEFLIYFQGNSAPDKSGLPSDRFSAERTGGSVSTLTIQRTQQEDSAVYLCASSPLLAGAHNEQFFGPGTRLTVL.